This T cell receptor (beta chain) was profiled in a study of neurological immune-mediated disorders (dated by TCRdb to between 2017 and 2020). Broadly, across the study: Among the 35 or so multiple sclerosis patients, approximately 30 had relapsing-remitting MS and 3 had secondary progressive MS. Using UMI-based sequencing, the study compared peripheral blood TCR-beta repertoires from patients with HTLV-I-associated myelopathy (HAM/TSP), patients with multiple sclerosis, and healthy controls. Longitudinal samples, technical triplicates and paired sorted CD4+ and CD8+ T-cell subsets, alongside PBMC samples, were included among the 106 TCR-beta libraries. The cohort comprised 68 subjects: approximately 15 HAM/TSP patients, approximately 34 multiple sclerosis patients and around 20 healthy controls. What the authors observed across the whole study: The MS cluster showed no association with clinical or MRI features, and the authors stated that larger cohorts are needed. TCR clonal expansion was highest in HAM/TSP patients and lowest in MS patients, with MS patients falling below even healthy controls. Phylogenetic analysis grouped repertoires from 18 of 34 MS patients into a cluster of related CDR3 sequences, suggesting a possible repertoire-level signature. No identical CDR3 amino acid sequences were shared among expanded clones across subjects, suggesting private TCR-beta repertoires in all groups.

Based on the germline V gene (reference sequence), the CDR1 and CDR2 sequences are SGHKS and YYEKEE. V loses 1 base, J loses 0 bases, and the germline ends lie 10 bases apart. The CDR3 contains 15 residues, cysteine and phenylalanine counted. The retained sequence is limited to the CDR3, 45 bases, with the frame set at the first base. As for this clonotype: No antigen is known for it. No per-base quality is available; no much larger clone lies one base away.

cDNA synthesis used template-switch 5'RACE with a primer carrying a 10-nucleotide random unique molecular identifier tagging each TCR transcript. Each sequencing run produced over 160 million TCR-beta sequences covering 15-18 subjects. The RNeasy kit was used to extract total RNA. The KAPA Real-time Library Amplification kit was used to amplify TCR-beta VDJ regions with primers targeting the TCR constant region and the 5'RACE anchor. A first PCR added sample indexes and Illumina adaptors, and a second PCR then raised library yield. The roughly 650 bp TCR product was size-selected on a 2% E-gel SizeSelection system after Ampure bead purification. Library quality was checked on a Bioanalyzer, concentration was measured with Qubit, and libraries were quantified with the Kapa Library Quantification kit before pooling. Paired-end 2 x 150 bp sequencing of the libraries was performed on an Illumina HiSeq 2500. To increase sequence diversity, roughly 23-30% phiX was spiked into each library pool. In the authors' own workflow: The quality-filtered reads were processed with the UMI-based MiGEC pipeline, whose error correction step removed more than 80% of the raw TCR sequences. VDJ genes were aligned to IMGT germline references, and clonotypes were defined by unique CDR3 amino acid sequence plus V-J genes. Clonal expansion, Shannon diversity, and CDR3 relatedness (CalcPairwiseDistances, ClusterSamples) were evaluated with VDJtools, and phylogenetic trees were built with CLCbio workbench. Clones with at least 8 unique UMIs were defined as expanded, with this threshold being based on coefficient-of-variation modelling across technical triplicates. Through fastp at Q25 and MiXCR, TCRdb rebuilt clones from the public reads, retaining in-frame beta chains. Merged by CDR3 protein, the rows form single entries marked with the most common genes and DNA. In this record, the V and J calls reflect TCRdb's handling and not the investigators' own analysis. Counted in this sample were roughly 65,000 distinct CDR3 sequences; about 4% of them appeared once. The ten largest clones add up to roughly 2.8% of the sample.

For unsorted PBMC libraries, 2 million PBMCs were used after storage in RNAlater at -80 degrees C until RNA extraction. Multiple sclerosis patients were enrolled in a US clinical protocol evaluating disease progression by magnetic resonance imaging. Peripheral blood underwent Ficoll-Hypaque density gradient centrifugation to isolate PBMCs, which were then cryopreserved in liquid nitrogen. The source material was PBMCs. The source is a man aged 50 or older with multiple sclerosis. The rearranged chain carries TRBV5-5 and TRBJ1-1; no D segment can be confidently identified. The nucleotide sequence reads TGTGCCAGCAGCTTGCGTTACCAGTTGAACACTGAAGCTTTCTTT. Its translation is CASSLRYQLNTEAFF.